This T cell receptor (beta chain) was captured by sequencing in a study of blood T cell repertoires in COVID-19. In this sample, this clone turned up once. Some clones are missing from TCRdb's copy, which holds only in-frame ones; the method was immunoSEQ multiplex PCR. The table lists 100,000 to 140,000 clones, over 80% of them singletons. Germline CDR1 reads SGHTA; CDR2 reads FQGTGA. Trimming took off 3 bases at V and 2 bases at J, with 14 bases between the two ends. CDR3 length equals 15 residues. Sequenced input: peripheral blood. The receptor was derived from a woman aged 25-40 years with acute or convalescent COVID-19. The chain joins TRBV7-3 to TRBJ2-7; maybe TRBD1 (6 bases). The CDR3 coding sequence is TGTGCCAGCAGCTTTTTTTCCAGGGGTCCCTACGAGCAGTACTTC. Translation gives CASSFFSRGPYEQYF.